Each of the 26 T cell receptor beta chains below was sequenced from the same sample in a study of T cell repertoires in cytomegalovirus infection. Their recognized antigens are unknown. TCRdb re-called the reads through MiXCR, storing one row per CDR3 protein. The sample lists about 280,000 distinct CDR3 sequences, under 25% occurring once. The sample here was cultured PBMCs, taken from culture after CMV antigen stimulation. Source of these receptors: a human donor in good health (CMV status not recorded). Some clones in this sample may be carry-over from other donors' samples.

The CDR3 reads CASSMTGYGYTF. CDR3 bases: TGTGCCAGTAGTATGACAGGGTACGGCTACACCTTC. The chain links TRBV19 to TRBJ1-2; 7 nucleotides agree with TRBD1. The V gene's germline CDR1 is LNHDA and CDR2 SQIVND (reference sequence). Unmatched junction bases numbered 3, after V lost 3 bases and J lost 8 bases. The CDR3 covers 12 residues.

The genes are TRBV27 and TRBJ2-7, with 11 bases lining up with TRBD2. The CDR3 covers 14 residues. After removal of 4 bases from V and 4 bases from J, the junction contained 3 bases not matched to a gene. In germline, CDR1 is MNHEY, CDR2 SMNVEV (reference sequence). The chain's CDR3 is CASSSSGRRYEQYV. The CDR3, as DNA: TGTGCCAGCAGTTCTAGCGGGAGGAGGTACGAGCAGTACGTC.

This clonotype was found a few times. With a much larger clone just one base away, this may be a read error. This chain connects TRBV7-2 to TRBJ2-5, with no clear D. Trimming cost V 4 bases and J 4 bases, with 7 bases left between them. The length of the CDR3 is 12 residues. Germline assignment: CDR1 SGHTA and CDR2 FQGNSA. The CDR3 DNA reads as TGTGCCAGCAGCTCCCCCCCAGAGACCCAGTACTTC. Encoded protein: CASSSPPETQYF. Full variable domain (remainder filled in from reference TRBV7-2 and TRBJ2-5): GAGVSQSPSNKVTEKGKDVELRCDPISGHTALYWYRQSLGQGLEFLIYFQGNSAPDKSGLPSDRFSAERTGGSVSTLTIQRTQQEDSAVYLCASSSPPETQYFGPGTRLLVL.

This clonotype was seen at least ten times. The chain recombines TRBV11-3 with TRBJ2-1, with TRBD2 identical over 9 bases. CDR1 SGHNT and CDR2 YENEEA come from the germline V gene. V trimming: 0 bases; J trimming: 2 bases; junction bases outside the gene matches: 11. The CDR3 has 19 residues. In DNA form, the CDR3 reads TGTGCCAGCAGCTTAGATCTCCGGTTTAGCGGGAGACCCTACAATGAGCAGTTCTTC. Translation: CASSLDLRFSGRPYNEQFF.

This clonotype was observed a handful of times. The CDR3 here is CASSRQNYNSPLHF. The CDR3 DNA reads as TGTGCCAGCAGCCGACAGAATTATAATTCACCCCTCCACTTT. The chain is built from TRBV7-9 and TRBJ1-6, with TRBD1 as a possible D gene (5 bases). CDR3 size: 14 residues. V was clipped by 5 bases and J by 4 bases, with 9 bases between them. Germline V gene lookup returns CDR1 SEHNR and CDR2 FQNEAQ (reference sequence).

This clonotype was counted between two and nine times. The genes are TRBV19 and TRBJ1-5, with no clear D. Germline CDR1 and CDR2: LNHDA and SQIVND (reference sequence). With 8 bases removed from V and 2 bases from J, the gap between germline ends came to 10 bases. CDR3 length equals 13 residues. This chain's CDR3 is CASGSRGNQPQHF. The DNA of the CDR3 is TGTGCCAGTGGTAGCCGGGGCAATCAGCCCCAGCATTTT.

Many counts were recorded for this clonotype. The genes are TRBV7-2 and TRBJ2-7; D is perhaps TRBD1 (5 bases). CDR1 and CDR2 (germline): SGHTA, FQGNSA. This CDR3 has 12 amino acids. V dropped 3 bases and J dropped 9 bases, with 12 bases sitting between them. The CDR3 sequence: CASSFTGQGQYF. The CDR3 coding sequence is TGTGCCAGCAGCTTTACAGGCCAGGGGCAGTACTTC.

This clonotype has a handful of counts. The chain is built from TRBV29-1 and TRBJ1-2, with D unresolved. This CDR3 is built from 10 residues. V dropped 7 bases and J dropped 9 bases, with 12 bases sitting between them. The germline CDR1 and CDR2 sequences are SQVTM and ANQGSEA. The CDR3 sequence: CSAWDVSYTF. Written as DNA, the CDR3 is TGCAGCGCGTGGGATGTAAGCTACACCTTC.

In its sample, this clonotype was seen a few times. This chain joins TRBV20-1 and TRBJ1-2, with a weak D call TRBD1 (5 bases). The CDR3 loop spans 13 amino acids. CDR1 and CDR2 (germline): DFQATT, SNEGSKA (reference sequence). Trimming took off 4 bases at V and 3 bases at J, with 12 bases between the two ends. The CDR3 nucleotides read TGCAGTGCTAAAAGGCCACAGGACTATGGCTACACCTTC. It encodes CSAKRPQDYGYTF.

This clonotype was counted only a few times. The rearrangement uses TRBV24-1 and TRBJ2-1; D not certain. Germline V lookup: CDR1 KGHDR, CDR2 SFDVKD. This CDR3 has 12 amino acids. V dropped 8 bases and J dropped 2 bases, with 6 bases sitting between them. CDR3 nucleotides: TGTGCCACCAAAGACCCCTACAATGAGCAGTTCTTC. Its translation is CATKDPYNEQFF.

The chain is built from TRBV6-2 or TRBV6-3 and TRBJ2-1; D is uncertain. Germline CDR1 MNHEY, CDR2 SVGEGT. The CDR3 has 14 amino acids. Trimming shortened V by 6 bases and J by 2 bases, and 11 bases separated the two germline ends. The CDR3, as DNA: TGTGCCAGCAGCCCTCCCGACCCCTACAATGAGCAGTTCTTC. Translated: CASSPPDPYNEQFF.

This clonotype was found a few times. This chain uses TRBV12-3 or TRBV12-4 with TRBJ1-1; D unclear. Trimming pared 3 bases from V and 2 bases from J, leaving 13 bases between. The CDR3 has 15 amino acids. The CDR3 sequence is CASSLSPTLNTEAFF. CDR3 nucleotides: TGTGCCAGCAGTTTGTCCCCGACACTTAACACTGAAGCTTTCTTT.

This clonotype came up many times. The chain joins TRBV5-4 to TRBJ1-1; D is unclear. The CDR3 length is 13 residues. Trimming took off 5 bases at V and 1 base at J, with 9 bases between the two ends. CDR1 SGHNT and CDR2 YYREEE come from the germline V gene (reference sequence). The CDR3 spells CASRRTANTEAFF. CDR3 sequence (DNA): TGTGCCAGCAGACGGACGGCGAACACTGAAGCTTTCTTT.

This clonotype was observed a few times. The CDR3 DNA sequence: TGTGCCAGTAGGGGTGGCGGGAGGCTCGTCTGGAATGAGCAGTTCTTC. Amino acids: CASRGGGRLVWNEQFF. This rearrangement joins TRBV6-2 or TRBV6-3 to TRBJ2-1, with 8 bases matching TRBD2. The ends lost 9 bases at V and 7 bases at J; junction bases unmatched: 17. The germline V gene has CDR1 MNHEY and CDR2 SVGEGT. The CDR3 is 16 amino acids.

V is TRBV25-1 and J is TRBJ2-1; 7 bases fit TRBD1. The CDR3 totals 15 residues. Germline V gene lookup returns CDR1 MGHDK and CDR2 SYGVNS. The junction had 7 bases not matched to a gene; V was cut back by 3 bases and J by 5 bases. CDR3 coding DNA: TGTGCCAGCAGTGACCCTCGGACAGGTGACAATGAGCAGTTCTTC. Amino acid sequence: CASSDPRTGDNEQFF. The full variable domain, rest sourced from reference TRBV25-1 and TRBJ2-1, is EADIYQTPRYLVIGTGKKITLECSQTMGHDKMYWYQQDPGMELHLIHYSYGVNSTEKGDLSSESTVSRIRTEHFPLTLESARPSHTSQYLCASSDPRTGDNEQFFGPGTRLTVL.

This clonotype was counted a few times. This rearrangement joins TRBV28 to TRBJ2-7, with 10 bases fitting TRBD2. The germline V gene encodes CDR1 MDHEN and CDR2 SYDVKM. Germline trimming cut 6 bases from V and 5 bases from J; bases unmatched to any gene: 10. CDR3 size: 15 residues. CDR3 bases: TGTGCCAGCAGCGCAGCGGGGGGGGGAAAGGACGAGCAGTACTTC. Translated, it gives CASSAAGGGKDEQYF.

This clonotype was counted a few times. The chain combines TRBV4-1 with TRBJ1-2, with D perhaps TRBD1 (5 bases). The length of the CDR3 is 14 residues. Germline loops: CDR1 MGHRA, CDR2 YSYEKL. Trimming took off 1 base at V and 4 bases at J, with 10 bases between the two ends. The CDR3 loop is CASSQGGQTYGYTF. The CDR3 DNA sequence: TGCGCCAGCAGCCAAGGAGGACAAACCTATGGCTACACCTTC.

There are a few counts of this clonotype. The chain carries TRBV4-1 and TRBJ1-5, with D perhaps TRBD1 (5 bases). The length of the CDR3 is 14 residues. Germline CDR1 reads MGHRA; CDR2 reads YSYEKL. Trimming shortened V by 1 base and J by 6 bases, and 10 bases separated the two germline ends. DNA for the CDR3: TGCGCCAGCAGCCAAGGGATGGGGACTCAGCCCCAGCATTTT. It is translated as CASSQGMGTQPQHF.

This clonotype has only a few counts. This chain connects TRBV24-1 to TRBJ1-5; D is perhaps TRBD1 (5 bases). Trimming removed 5 bases from V and 7 bases from J, with 11 bases in between. The CDR3 sequence is 13 residues long. Per the germline V gene, CDR1 is KGHDR and CDR2 is SFDVKD. The DNA of the CDR3 is TGTGCCACCAGTGGGGGGTATAAGCAGCCCCAGCATTTT. Residues: CATSGGYKQPQHF.

The chain has TRBV25-1 and TRBJ1-5; unclear D gene. CDR1 is MGHDK, CDR2 SYGVNS, per germline. Trimming took 3 bases from V and 1 from J, leaving 7 bases between them. CDR3 length: 14 amino acids. In DNA, the CDR3 is TGTGCCAGCAGTGAGCCGGGGAGCAATCAGCCCCAGCATTTT. This encodes CASSEPGSNQPQHF.

This clonotype was counted between two and nine times. V is TRBV7-6 and J is TRBJ2-2, with TRBD2 as a possible D gene (6 bases). The V end lost 4 bases, the J end lost 5 bases, and 8 bases lay between the germline ends. CDR1 is SGHVS, CDR2 FNYEAQ, per germline. The CDR3 loop spans 13 amino acids. In DNA form, the CDR3 reads TGTGCCAGCAGCTCCGGGACTACCGGGGAGCTGTTTTTT. This gives the protein CASSSGTTGELFF.

The chain links TRBV19 to TRBJ2-5, with D possibly being TRBD2 (7 bases). Trimming took 2 bases from V and 4 from J, leaving 14 bases between them. This CDR3 region has 15 residues. The germline CDR1 and CDR2 sequences are LNHDA and SQIVND (reference sequence). CDR3 sequence: CASSIWYREGETQYF. In DNA, the CDR3 is TGTGCCAGTAGTATATGGTACAGGGAGGGAGAGACCCAGTACTTC.

In its sample, this clonotype was seen many times. The chain has TRBV7-2 and TRBJ2-3; D is perhaps TRBD1 (6 bases). Germline V gene sequence: CDR1 SGHTA, CDR2 FQGNSA. The ends were cut back, 5 bases at V and 0 bases at J, with 15 bases in the middle. The CDR3 runs 16 residues. This chain's CDR3 is CASSPGKDRSTDTQYF. CDR3 DNA sequence: TGTGCCAGCAGCCCCGGGAAGGACAGAAGCACAGATACGCAGTATTTT. The full variable domain, with the rest looked up from reference TRBV7-2 and TRBJ2-3, is GAGVSQSPSNKVTEKGKDVELRCDPISGHTALYWYRQSLGQGLEFLIYFQGNSAPDKSGLPSDRFSAERTGGSVSTLTIQRTQQEDSAVYLCASSPGKDRSTDTQYFGPGTRLTVL.

This chain joins TRBV18 and TRBJ2-1; the match to TRBD2 covers 14 bases. The CDR3 is 17 residues long. In germline, CDR1 is KGHSH, CDR2 LQKENI. The V and J ends lost 3 bases and 4 bases, in that order; junction bases with no gene match: 5. CDR3 sequence (DNA): TGTGCCAGCTCACCCGGACTAGCGGGAGGCGGGTACAATGAGCAGTTCTTC. Translation gives CASSPGLAGGGYNEQFF. The whole variable domain, remainder taken from reference TRBV18 and TRBJ2-1, is NAGVMQNPRHLVRRRGQEARLRCSPMKGHSHVYWYRQLPEEGLKFMVYLQKENIIDESGMPKERFSAEFPKEGPSILRIQQVVRGDSAAYFCASSPGLAGGGYNEQFFGPGTRLTVL.

This clonotype was found a few times. The V gene is TRBV30, the J gene TRBJ2-4; D possibly corresponds to TRBD2 (5 bases). CDR1 is GTSNPN and CDR2 is SVGIG in the germline V gene (reference sequence). V lost 2 bases, J lost 0 bases, and 11 bases lay in between. The CDR3 is made up of 15 amino acids. CDR3 DNA sequence: TGTGCCTGGAGTATGAGGGAACTAGCCAAAAACATTCAGTACTTC. Residues: CAWSMRELAKNIQYF. The entire variable domain, with the rest obtained from reference TRBV30 and TRBJ2-4, is as follows: SQTIHQWPATLVQPVGSPLSLECTVEGTSNPNLYWYRQAAGRGLQLLFYSVGIGQISSEVPQNLSASRPQDRQFILSSKKLLLSDSGFYLCAWSMRELAKNIQYFGAGTRLSVL.

This clonotype was detected ten times or more. This rearrangement joins TRBV7-9 to TRBJ1-1; weak D call: TRBD1 (6 bases). The CDR3 is made up of 14 amino acids. The V end lost 3 bases, the J end lost 1 base, and 9 bases lay between the germline ends. Germline V CDR1 and CDR2: SEHNR, FQNEAQ (reference sequence). CDR3 in amino acids: CASSFGQSNTEAFF. DNA of the CDR3: TGTGCCAGCAGCTTCGGACAGTCGAACACTGAAGCTTTCTTT. Full variable domain (missing parts from reference TRBV7-9 and TRBJ1-1): DTGVSQNPRHKITKRGQNVTFRCDPISEHNRLYWYRQTLGQGPEFLTYFQNEAQLEKSRLLSDRFSAERPKGSFSTLEIQRTEQGDSAMYLCASSFGQSNTEAFFGQGTRLTVV.